This TCR beta chain came from a study of early T cells in non-severe SARS-CoV-2 infection. Study context: The authors sequenced bulk RNA from unsorted whole blood, leaving chains unpaired.

General study results and limits: Private and CD4 specificities were missed by VDJdb matching, skewed to anti-spike CD8.

This clonotype was detected ten times or more. The antigen remains undetermined. Germline CDR1 DFQATT, CDR2 SNEGSKA (reference sequence). V was shortened by 6 bases and J by 4 bases, with 16 bases between the two germline ends. This CDR3 is built from 15 residues. Attachment of unique molecular identifiers to individual cDNA molecules was performed. TCRdb independently ran MiXCR on the 5' RACE reads; one entry per CDR3 protein. Among about 52,000 distinct CDR3 sequences listed, approximately 6.2% were seen once. The source of this sequence is an adult who was a healthcare worker with PCR-confirmed SARS-CoV-2 infection or an uninfected control (not recorded which). This chain links TRBV20-1 with TRBJ1-6; TRBD1 might be the D (5 bases). The sample comprised whole blood. CDR3 bases: TGCAGTGCGAGGGACCGCTCGCTTTATAATTCACCCCTCCACTTT. Translating it yields CSARDRSLYNSPLHF.